Below are 5 T cell receptor beta chains sequenced from a single sample in a study of control samples from healthy donors and cancer patients. The protocol was immunoSEQ multiplex PCR, while the TCRdb copy is restricted to in-frame clones and leaves out a portion. This sample has approximately 150,000 clones; roughly 90% occur once, and the top ten carry 0.55% to 0.7%. The sequenced material came from blood. The origin of the receptors is a woman in her 30s in good health.

V is TRBV19 and J is TRBJ2-1; D may be TRBD2 (6 bases). CDR1 is LNHDA, CDR2 SQIVND, per germline (reference sequence). The CDR3 has 16 amino acids. V dropped 5 bases and J dropped 0 bases, with 14 bases sitting between them. The CDR3 DNA is TGTGCCAGTAGTGCCCGGACTACTAGCTCCTACAATGAGCAGTTCTTC. This gives the protein CASSARTTSSYNEQFF.

The chain couples TRBV28 to TRBJ2-1, with D tentatively TRBD2 (6 bases). There are 16 residues in the CDR3. CDR1 is MDHEN, CDR2 SYDVKM, per germline. Trimming removed 4 bases from V and 5 bases from J, with 18 bases in between. As DNA, the CDR3 is TGTGCCAGCAGTTCGGAAGGGGCATGGGGGGACAATGAGCAGTTCTTC. This translates into CASSSEGAWGDNEQFF. Drawing the rest from reference TRBV28 and TRBJ2-1, the complete variable domain is DVKVTQSSRYLVKRTGEKVFLECVQDMDHENMFWYRQDPGLGLRLIYFSYDVKMKEKGDIPEGYSVSREKKERFSLILESASTNQTSMYLCASSSEGAWGDNEQFFGPGTRLTVL.

The chain combines TRBV4-1 with TRBJ2-2, with D perhaps assigned TRBD1 or TRBD2 (5 bases each). The germline V gene has CDR1 MGHRA and CDR2 YSYEKL. V dropped 0 bases and J dropped 5 bases, with 13 bases sitting between them. This CDR3 is 16 amino acids long. CDR3 DNA sequence: TGCGCCAGCAGCCAAGAAACTGGGGGAATTACCGGGGAGCTGTTTTTT. Protein: CASSQETGGITGELFF.

This chain joins TRBV5-4 and TRBJ2-1, with 8 bases lining up with TRBD2. CDR3 length: 14 residues. The ends lost 0 bases at V and 7 bases at J; junction bases unmatched: 3. Germline-derived CDR1 and CDR2 are SGHNT and YYREEE (reference sequence). The CDR3 sequence is CASSLATGGNEQFF. The CDR3, as DNA: TGTGCCAGCAGCTTGGCTACGGGGGGGAATGAGCAGTTCTTC.

CDR3 bases: TGTGCCAGCAGCGTAGGGGGGGACCCTCTGCTTCAGTACTTC. Protein product: CASSVGGDPLLQYF. V and J are TRBV9 and TRBJ2-7; D may be TRBD2 (6 bases). V was clipped by 0 bases and J by 10 bases, with 17 bases between them. The germline V gene encodes CDR1 SGDLS and CDR2 YYNGEE. This CDR3 region has 14 residues. Drawing the rest from reference TRBV9 and TRBJ2-7, the complete variable domain is DSGVTQTPKHLITATGQRVTLRCSPRSGDLSVYWYQQSLDQGLQFLIQYYNGEERAKGNILERFSAQQFPDLHSELNLSSLELGDSALYFCASSVGGDPLLQYFGPGTRLTVT.